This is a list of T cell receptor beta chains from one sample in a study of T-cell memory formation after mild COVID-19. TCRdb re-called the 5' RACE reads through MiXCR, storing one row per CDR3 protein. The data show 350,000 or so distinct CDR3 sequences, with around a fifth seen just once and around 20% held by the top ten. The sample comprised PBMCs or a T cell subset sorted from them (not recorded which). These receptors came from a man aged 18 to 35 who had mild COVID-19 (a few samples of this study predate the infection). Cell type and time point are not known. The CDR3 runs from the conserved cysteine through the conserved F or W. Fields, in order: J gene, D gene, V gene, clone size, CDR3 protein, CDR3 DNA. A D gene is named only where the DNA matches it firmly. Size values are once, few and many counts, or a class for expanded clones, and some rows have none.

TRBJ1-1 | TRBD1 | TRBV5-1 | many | CASSPQGFTEAFF | TGCGCCAGCAGCCCACAGGGGTTCACTGAAGCTTTCTTT
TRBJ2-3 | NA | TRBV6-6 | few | CAINYMGGEFPQYF | TGTGCCATTAACTACATGGGGGGCGAATTCCCGCAGTATTTT
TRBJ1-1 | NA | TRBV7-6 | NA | CASSLNAGLTEAFF | TGTGCCAGCAGCTTAAACGCAGGGCTCACTGAAGCTTTCTTT
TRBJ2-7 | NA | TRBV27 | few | CATSFRGTSYEQYF | TGTGCCACATCGTTTCGCGGGACATCCTACGAGCAGTACTTC
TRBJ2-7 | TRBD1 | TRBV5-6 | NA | CASSLIRDRDQYF | TGTGCCAGCAGCTTGATCCGGGACAGGGATCAGTACTTC
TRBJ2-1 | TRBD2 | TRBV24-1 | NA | CATSDQTSGGANEQFF | TGTGCCACCAGTGACCAGACTAGCGGGGGGGCGAATGAGCAGTTCTTC
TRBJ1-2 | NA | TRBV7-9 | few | CASSLRGRDYTF | TGTGCCAGCAGCCTCAGGGGCCGCGACTACACCTTC
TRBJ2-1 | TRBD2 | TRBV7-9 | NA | CASSIPSGGDEQFF | TGTGCCAGCAGCATCCCTAGCGGGGGGGATGAGCAGTTCTTC
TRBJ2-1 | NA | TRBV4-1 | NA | CASSPRSRDEQFF | TGCGCCAGCAGCCCGCGGAGTAGAGATGAGCAGTTCTTC
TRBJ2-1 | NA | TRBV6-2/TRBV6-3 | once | CASRDWGSQFF | TGTGCCAGCAGAGATTGGGGGTCCCAGTTCTTC
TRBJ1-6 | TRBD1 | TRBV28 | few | CASRPWDRVVWYNSPLHF | TGTGCCAGCAGACCCTGGGACAGGGTGGTTTGGTATAATTCACCCCTCCACTTT
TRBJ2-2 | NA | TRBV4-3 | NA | CASSPNTAGELFF | TGCGCCAGCAGCCCCAATACCGCCGGGGAGCTGTTTTTT
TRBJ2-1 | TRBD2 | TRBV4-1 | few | CASSQVAGGRFNEQFF | TGCGCCAGCAGCCAAGTCGCGGGGGGCCGGTTCAATGAGCAGTTCTTC
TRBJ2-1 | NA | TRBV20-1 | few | CSARLGGDEQFF | TGCAGTGCCAGACTGGGGGGCGATGAGCAGTTCTTC
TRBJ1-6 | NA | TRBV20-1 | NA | CSRAHPGFYNSPLHF | TGCAGCCGAGCCCACCCGGGATTCTATAATTCACCCCTCCACTTT
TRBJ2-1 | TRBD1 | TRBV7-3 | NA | CASTLGDSPLHEQFF | TGTGCCAGCACTCTTGGGGACAGTCCTTTGCATGAGCAGTTCTTC
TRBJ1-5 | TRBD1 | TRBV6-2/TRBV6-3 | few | CASSLEAGTGAWNQPQHF | TGTGCCAGCAGCCTTGAGGCCGGGACAGGGGCTTGGAATCAGCCCCAGCATTTT
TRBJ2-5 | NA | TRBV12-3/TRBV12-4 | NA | CASSLRHAQETQYF | TGTGCCAGCAGTTTACGGCACGCCCAAGAGACCCAGTACTTC
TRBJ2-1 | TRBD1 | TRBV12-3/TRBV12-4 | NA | CASSLPDRGQSEQFF | TGTGCCAGCAGTCTTCCGGACAGGGGGCAAAGTGAGCAGTTCTTC
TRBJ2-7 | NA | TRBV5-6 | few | CASSGGRDRRINEQYF | TGTGCCAGCAGCGGCGGCCGGGACCGGCGAATCAACGAGCAGTACTTC
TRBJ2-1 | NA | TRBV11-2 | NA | CASSLGTRTGLEQFF | TGTGCCAGCAGCTTAGGGACCCGGACGGGTCTAGAGCAGTTCTTC
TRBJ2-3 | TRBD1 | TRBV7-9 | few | CASSITGTGSDTQYF | TGTGCCAGCAGCATAACCGGGACAGGGTCAGATACGCAGTATTTT
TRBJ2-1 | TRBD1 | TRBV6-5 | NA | CASRPGTGTLNEQFF | TGTGCCAGCAGGCCGGGGACAGGGACCCTCAATGAGCAGTTCTTC